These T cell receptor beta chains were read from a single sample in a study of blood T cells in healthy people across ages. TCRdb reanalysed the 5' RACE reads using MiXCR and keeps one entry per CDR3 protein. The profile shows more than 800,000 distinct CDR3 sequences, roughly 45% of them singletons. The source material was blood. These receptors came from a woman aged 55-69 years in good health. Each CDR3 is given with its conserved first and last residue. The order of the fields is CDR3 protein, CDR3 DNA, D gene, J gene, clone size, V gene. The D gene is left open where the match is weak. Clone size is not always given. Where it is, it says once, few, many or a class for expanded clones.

CSAPRAGRVETQYF TGCAGTGCCCCCAGGGCAGGGAGGGTCGAGACCCAGTACTTC TRBD2 TRBJ2-5 few TRBV20-1
CASSHSLAGVLEQFF TGTGCCAGCAGCCACTCACTAGCGGGAGTACTTGAGCAGTTCTTC TRBD2 TRBJ2-1 few TRBV7-9
CASSYLDRVRLAGINEQYF TGTGCCAGCAGTTACCTGGACAGGGTTCGTCTAGCGGGAATCAACGAGCAGTACTTC - TRBJ2-7 few TRBV6-5
CASSYKNTGELFF TGTGCCAGCAGCTATAAGAACACCGGGGAGCTGTTTTTT - TRBJ2-2 - TRBV2
CASSQVKLAVSYEQYF TGTGCCAGCAGCCAAGTAAAACTAGCGGTCTCCTACGAGCAGTACTTC TRBD2 TRBJ2-7 - TRBV3-1
CASSSGMGTEAFF TGTGCCAGCAGCTCGGGCATGGGGACTGAAGCTTTCTTT - TRBJ1-1 few TRBV11-3
CASSLVAFSTDTQYF TGTGCCAGCAGCTTAGTAGCCTTCAGCACAGATACGCAGTATTTT - TRBJ2-3 few TRBV7-6
CSVESGSGRYNEQFF TGCAGCGTTGAATCAGGGAGCGGGAGATACAATGAGCAGTTCTTC TRBD2 TRBJ2-1 - TRBV29-1
CASSFSQGVPDTQYF TGTGCCAGCAGTTTCAGTCAGGGCGTACCAGATACGCAGTATTTT - TRBJ2-3 few TRBV27
CSDSGRGNEQFF TGCAGCGATAGCGGGAGGGGTAATGAGCAGTTCTTC TRBD2 TRBJ2-1 - TRBV29-1
CSARERGTSGRGETQYF TGCAGTGCTAGAGAGCGGGGGACTAGCGGGAGGGGAGAGACCCAGTACTTC TRBD2 TRBJ2-5 - TRBV20-1
CASSLVARGSSIQYF TGCGCCAGCAGCCTCGTAGCACGGGGTTCGAGCATTCAGTACTTC - TRBJ2-4 - TRBV5-1
CASSFEDNLNEQFF TGTGCCAGCAGCTTTGAGGACAATCTAAATGAGCAGTTCTTC - TRBJ2-1 - TRBV11-1
CASSASGSSDEQYF TGTGCCAGCAGCGCTAGCGGGAGTTCCGACGAGCAGTACTTC TRBD2 TRBJ2-7 - TRBV9
CASRVGAAYEQYF TGTGCCAGCAGGGTGGGGGCGGCCTACGAGCAGTACTTC - TRBJ2-7 - TRBV12-3/TRBV12-4
CASSLYGSHTDTQYF TGTGCCAGCAGTTTATACGGGTCTCACACAGATACGCAGTATTTT - TRBJ2-3 - TRBV28
CASSLGDRVKDTQYF TGTGCCAGCAGTTTGGGTGACAGGGTAAAAGATACGCAGTATTTT TRBD1 TRBJ2-3 few TRBV6-5
CSAWGSLGQLSNRYTF TGCAGTGCTTGGGGGAGCCTTGGACAGCTCTCTAACCGCTACACCTTC - TRBJ1-2 many TRBV20-1
CSASNRGLGYEQYF TGCAGTGCTAGCAACAGGGGGCTCGGGTACGAGCAGTACTTC TRBD1 TRBJ2-7 - TRBV20-1
CASSQTLTAGLLQYF TGCGCCAGCAGCCAAACCCTAACAGCGGGTCTATTGCAGTATTTT - TRBJ2-3 few TRBV4-1
CSVEDGLAGATYEQYF TGCAGCGTTGAAGATGGGCTAGCGGGGGCAACCTACGAGCAGTACTTC TRBD2 TRBJ2-7 - TRBV29-1
CASRGQGARTDTQYF TGTGCCAGCAGGGGACAGGGGGCGAGAACAGATACGCAGTATTTT TRBD1 TRBJ2-3 few TRBV6-1
CASSLTGTGYTSPLHF TGTGCCAGCAGCCTTACCGGGACAGGGTATACTTCACCCCTCCACTTT TRBD1 TRBJ1-6 - TRBV14
CASSLDGWGEQFF TGTGCCAGCAGCTTAGATGGCTGGGGTGAGCAGTTCTTC - TRBJ2-1 - TRBV11-2
CSARPGGYGYTF TGCAGTGCTAGACCGGGTGGCTATGGCTACACCTTC - TRBJ1-2 - TRBV20-1
CSATDEGARMETQYF TGCAGTGCAACAGACGAGGGAGCGAGAATGGAGACCCAGTACTTC - TRBJ2-5 many TRBV20-1
CATTIQGQLPGTDTQYF TGTGCCACCACCATACAAGGACAGCTCCCGGGCACAGATACGCAGTATTTT - TRBJ2-3 - TRBV15
CASKVHRDSTYYEQYF TGTGCCAGCAAGGTTCACCGGGACTCCACTTACTACGAGCAGTACTTC - TRBJ2-7 few TRBV27
CASSDGYRGVYGYTF TGTGCCAGCAGTGACGGTTACAGGGGGGTCTATGGCTACACCTTC TRBD1 TRBJ1-2 - TRBV25-1